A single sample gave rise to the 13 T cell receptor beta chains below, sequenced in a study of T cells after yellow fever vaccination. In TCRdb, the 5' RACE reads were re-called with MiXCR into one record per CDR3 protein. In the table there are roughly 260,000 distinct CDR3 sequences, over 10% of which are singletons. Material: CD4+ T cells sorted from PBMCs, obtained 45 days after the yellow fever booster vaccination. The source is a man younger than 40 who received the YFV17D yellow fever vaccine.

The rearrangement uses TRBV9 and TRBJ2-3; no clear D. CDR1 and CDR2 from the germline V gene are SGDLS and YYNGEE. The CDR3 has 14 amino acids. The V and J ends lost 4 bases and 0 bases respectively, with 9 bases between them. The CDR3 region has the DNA TGTGCCAGCAGCTCCCAGACTAGCACAGATACGCAGTATTTT. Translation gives CASSSQTSTDTQYF.

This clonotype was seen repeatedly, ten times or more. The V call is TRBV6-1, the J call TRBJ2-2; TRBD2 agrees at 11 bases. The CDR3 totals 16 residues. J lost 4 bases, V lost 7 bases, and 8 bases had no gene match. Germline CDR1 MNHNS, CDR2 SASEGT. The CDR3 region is CASKKLAGVRTGELFF. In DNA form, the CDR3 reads TGTGCCAGCAAGAAACTAGCGGGAGTGCGCACCGGGGAGCTGTTTTTT.

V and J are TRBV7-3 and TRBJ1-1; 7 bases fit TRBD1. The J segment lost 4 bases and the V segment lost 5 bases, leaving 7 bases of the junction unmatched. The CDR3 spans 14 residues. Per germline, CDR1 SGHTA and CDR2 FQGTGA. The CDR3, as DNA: TGTGCCAGCAGCATGGACAGGCTCGGCACTGAAGCTTTCTTT. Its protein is CASSMDRLGTEAFF.

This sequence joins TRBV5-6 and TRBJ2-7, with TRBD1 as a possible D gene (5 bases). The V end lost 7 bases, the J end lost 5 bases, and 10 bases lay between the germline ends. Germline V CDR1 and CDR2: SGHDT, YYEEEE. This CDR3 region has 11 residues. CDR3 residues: CASQGAHEQYF. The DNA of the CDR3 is TGTGCCAGCCAAGGGGCCCACGAGCAGTACTTC.

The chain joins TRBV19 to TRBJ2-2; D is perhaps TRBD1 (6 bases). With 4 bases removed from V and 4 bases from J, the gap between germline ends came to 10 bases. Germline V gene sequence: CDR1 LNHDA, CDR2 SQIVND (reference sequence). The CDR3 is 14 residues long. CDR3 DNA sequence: TGTGCCAGTAGTACAACAGGGACCACCGGGGAGCTGTTTTTT. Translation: CASSTTGTTGELFF.

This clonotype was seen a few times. CDR3 sequence reads: CASSRMTSGRSYNEQFF. CDR3 nucleotide sequence: TGTGCCAGCAGCCGCATGACTAGCGGGAGGTCCTACAATGAGCAGTTCTTC. This chain connects TRBV3-1 to TRBJ2-1, with TRBD2 matching 13 bases. Germline CDR1 and CDR2: LGHDT and YNNKEL (reference sequence). V gave up 4 bases and J gave up 1 base; unmatched junction bases: 4. The CDR3 has 17 amino acids.

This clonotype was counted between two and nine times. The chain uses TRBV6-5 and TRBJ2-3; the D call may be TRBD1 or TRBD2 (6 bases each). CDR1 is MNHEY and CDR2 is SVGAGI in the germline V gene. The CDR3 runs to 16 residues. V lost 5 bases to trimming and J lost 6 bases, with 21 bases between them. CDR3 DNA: TGTGCCAGCAGTCCCCATTCCCTAAAAGGGGGGGATACGCAGTATTTT. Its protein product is CASSPHSLKGGDTQYF.

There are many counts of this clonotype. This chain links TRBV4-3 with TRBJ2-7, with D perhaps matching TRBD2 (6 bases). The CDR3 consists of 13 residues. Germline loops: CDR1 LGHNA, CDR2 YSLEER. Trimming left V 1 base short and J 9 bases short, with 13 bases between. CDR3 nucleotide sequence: TGCGCCAGCAGCCAAGTTGTGGGGGGTACGCAGTACTTC. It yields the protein CASSQVVGGTQYF.

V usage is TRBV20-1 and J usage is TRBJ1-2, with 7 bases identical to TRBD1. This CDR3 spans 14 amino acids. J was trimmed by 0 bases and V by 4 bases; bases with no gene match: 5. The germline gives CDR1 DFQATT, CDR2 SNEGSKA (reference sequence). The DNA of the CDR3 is TGCAGTGCTACCTGGACAGGATCTAACTATGGCTACACCTTC. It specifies CSATWTGSNYGYTF.

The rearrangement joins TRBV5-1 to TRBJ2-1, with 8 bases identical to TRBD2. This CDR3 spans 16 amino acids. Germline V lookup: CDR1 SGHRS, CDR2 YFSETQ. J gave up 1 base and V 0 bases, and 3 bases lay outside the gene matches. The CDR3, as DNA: TGCGCCAGCAGCTTGGCGGGAGGGAGGTCCTACAATGAGCAGTTCTTC. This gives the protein CASSLAGGRSYNEQFF.

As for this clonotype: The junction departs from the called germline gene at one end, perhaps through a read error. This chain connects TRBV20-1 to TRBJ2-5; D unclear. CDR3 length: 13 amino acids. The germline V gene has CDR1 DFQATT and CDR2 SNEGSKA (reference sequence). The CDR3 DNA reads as TGCAGTGCCAGAGTAGAACAGACAGAGACCCAGTACTTC. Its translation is CSARVEQTETQYF.

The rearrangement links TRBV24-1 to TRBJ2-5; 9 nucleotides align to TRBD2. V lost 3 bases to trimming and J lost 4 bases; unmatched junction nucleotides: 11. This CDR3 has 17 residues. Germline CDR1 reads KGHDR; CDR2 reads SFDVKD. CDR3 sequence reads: CATSDGKAGGSGETQYF. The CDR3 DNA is TGTGCCACCAGTGATGGGAAAGCGGGAGGATCTGGAGAGACCCAGTACTTC.

Here the CDR3 reads CSVEEASGRNTDTQYF. The DNA of the CDR3 is TGCAGCGTTGAAGAAGCTAGCGGAAGAAACACAGATACGCAGTATTTT. The genes are TRBV29-1 and TRBJ2-3, with 7 bases aligning to TRBD2. Germline CDR1 reads SQVTM; CDR2 reads ANQGSEA. This CDR3 comprises 16 residues. Trimming cost V 0 bases and J 2 bases; bases outside gene matches: 8.